This paragraph reports one T cell receptor (beta chain). Its antigen is not identified. This record comes from a study of cytomegalovirus exposure and HLA in healthy donors. The ends lost 1 base at V and 7 bases at J; junction bases unmatched: 5. The CDR3 runs 15 residues. Germline-derived CDR1 and CDR2 are MGHRA and YSYEKL. Study-wide findings and caveats: Highly shared sequence variants in one cluster were likely a sequencing artifact. Later analysis identified several of the most significant clusters that appeared linked to common viral pathogens. Some TCR beta chains (around 160 of them) were listed as cytomegalovirus-associated.

In the PCR, 60 Vbeta and 13 Jbeta primers were used. This table comes from immunoSEQ multiplex PCR, and its TCRdb copy is limited to in-frame clones, with some not included. The repertoire holds about 98,000 clones, with approximately 79% as singletons. Sequencing used PBMCs. This sequence originates from a male donor in good health and CMV-seronegative. The chain links TRBV4-1 to TRBJ1-2; 11 bases match TRBD1. CDR3 sequence (DNA): TGCGCCAGCAGCCAAGTGGACAGGGGGCAGGGTGGCTACACCTTC. Its protein is CASSQVDRGQGGYTF.